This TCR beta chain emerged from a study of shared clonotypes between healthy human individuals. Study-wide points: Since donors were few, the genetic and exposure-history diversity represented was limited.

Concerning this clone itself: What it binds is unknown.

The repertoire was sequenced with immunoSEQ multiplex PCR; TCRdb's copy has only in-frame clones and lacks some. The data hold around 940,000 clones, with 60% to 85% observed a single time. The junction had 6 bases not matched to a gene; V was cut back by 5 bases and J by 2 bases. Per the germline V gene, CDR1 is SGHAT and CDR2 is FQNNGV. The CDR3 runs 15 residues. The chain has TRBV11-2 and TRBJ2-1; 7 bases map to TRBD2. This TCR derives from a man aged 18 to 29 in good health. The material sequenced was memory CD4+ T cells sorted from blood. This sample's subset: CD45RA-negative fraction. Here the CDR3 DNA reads TGTGCCAGCAGCCCGAGCGGGACCACCTACAATGAGCAGTTCTTC. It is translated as CASSPSGTTYNEQFF.